This T cell receptor (beta chain) derives from a study of vaccination and CD4 T cells after COVID-19. Treatment given: approximately nine-day PBMC culture with coronavirus spike peptide pools or control peptides (ViraFEST assay). Whole-study results and caveats: With convalescent patients, a median roughly 87% of reactive clones emerged solely after vaccination.

Cultured CD4+ T cells had their DNA profiled by the Oncomine TCR Beta short-read assay. TCRdb used MiXCR to reprocess the PCR reads, holding one entry per CDR3 protein. The sample shows roughly 14,000 distinct CDR3 sequences, less than 50% of them seen only once. Note on this clonotype: Its matching antigen is unknown.

This receptor was obtained from a human donor with COVID-19. The sequencing input was cultured CD4+ T cells from blood.

For the CDR3, the DNA is TGTGCCAGCAGTTACTCGAAGTGGGAGCGGGGGGCAATTCCATTGGGGTCAGATACGCAGTATTTT. Protein product: CASSYSKWERGAIPLGSDTQYF. The chain recombines TRBV6-5 with TRBJ2-3, with 9 nucleotides matching TRBD2. Germline V lookup: CDR1 MNHEY, CDR2 SVGAGI. V lost 0 bases to trimming and J lost 4 bases; unmatched junction nucleotides: 23. This CDR3 contains 22 residues.